This entry lists 10 T cell receptor beta chains sequenced from one sample in a study of cytomegalovirus exposure and HLA in healthy donors. PCR used 60 Vbeta primers and 13 Jbeta primers. Method: immunoSEQ multiplex PCR; TCRdb's copy keeps in-frame clones and lacks some. The table has more than 95,000 clones, 76% seen once; the top ten hold around 8.4%. Material for sequencing was PBMCs. The receptors derive from a man aged 40-49 years in good health and CMV-seropositive.

CDR3 residues: CASTVANRGYRYEQYF. For the CDR3, the DNA is TGTGCCAGCACTGTGGCTAACAGGGGGTACAGGTACGAGCAGTACTTC. The V gene is TRBV2, the J gene TRBJ2-7, with 8 bases identical to TRBD1. The V and J ends lost 7 bases and 4 bases, in that order; junction bases with no gene match: 15. The CDR3 sequence is 16 residues long. CDR1 and CDR2 (germline): SNHLY, FYNNEI.

This clone was counted once. The V and J genes are TRBV7-8 and TRBJ2-5; 7 bases map to TRBD1. Germline CDR1 SGHVS, CDR2 FQNEAQ. The CDR3 consists of 15 residues. The V and J ends lost 4 bases and 5 bases, in that order; junction bases with no gene match: 10. CDR3 nucleotide sequence: TGTGCCAGCAGCTCCCAGACAGGGTCGGGGGAGACCCAGTACTTC. Translated, it gives CASSSQTGSGETQYF.

The chain joins TRBV6-1 to TRBJ2-7; D is possibly TRBD1 (8 bases). Trimming took off 7 bases at V and 4 bases at J, with 17 bases between the two ends. The CDR3 sequence is 14 residues long. Germline loops: CDR1 MNHNS, CDR2 SASEGT. CDR3 region: CASTEGQGGYEQYF. The CDR3 nucleotides read TGTGCCAGCACCGAAGGACAGGGAGGGTACGAGCAGTACTTC.

The genes are TRBV30 and TRBJ1-2; D may be TRBD1 (5 bases). The CDR3 contains 19 residues. Germline CDR1 reads GTSNPN; CDR2 reads SVGIG (reference sequence). V was cut by 0 bases and J by 4 bases, with 27 bases left in between. The CDR3 region is CAWSVLGSLRGGLPYGYTF. CDR3 sequence (DNA): TGTGCCTGGAGTGTACTGGGTTCTCTTAGGGGCGGACTACCCTATGGCTACACCTTC.

The J gene is TRBJ2-5, the V gene TRBV18; D perhaps matches TRBD1 (6 bases). Germline CDR1 is KGHSH and CDR2 is LQKENI. The CDR3 totals 14 residues. V shed 5 bases and J shed 1 base, with 11 bases lying between them. CDR3 region: CASSVTGSQETQYF. DNA of the CDR3: TGTGCCAGCTCAGTCACAGGGTCCCAAGAGACCCAGTACTTC.

The chain employs TRBV10-3 and TRBJ2-3; 7 bases line up with TRBD2. The CDR3 has 16 amino acids. J was trimmed by 0 bases and V by 6 bases; bases with no gene match: 9. Germline V CDR1 and CDR2: ENHRY, SYGVKD. For the CDR3, the DNA is TGTGCCATCAGGGTTCGATCTAGCGGAAGCACAGATACGCAGTATTTT. Translated, it gives CAIRVRSSGSTDTQYF.

The chain employs TRBV27 and TRBJ2-7; tentative D call: TRBD2 (6 bases). The CDR3 contains 13 residues. CDR1 and CDR2 (germline): MNHEY, SMNVEV (reference sequence). V was pared by 6 bases and J by 8 bases, with 17 bases between. CDR3 sequence: CASSAKVGGQQYF. Here the CDR3 DNA reads TGTGCCAGCAGCGCTAAGGTGGGAGGTCAGCAGTACTTC.

The rearrangement uses TRBV7-2 and TRBJ1-2; D is undetermined. The V gene lost 2 bases and the J gene lost 7 bases, with 11 bases spanning the gap. Germline V gene sequence: CDR1 SGHTA, CDR2 FQGNSA. The CDR3 runs to 13 residues. CDR3 amino acids: CASSLFRIPGYTF. DNA of the CDR3: TGTGCCAGCAGCTTATTCAGGATCCCTGGCTACACCTTC.

The chain links TRBV6-1 to TRBJ2-1; 7 bases fit TRBD1. The CDR3 loop spans 14 amino acids. V shed 6 bases and J 6 bases; nucleotides not matched to a gene: 8. Germline V CDR1 and CDR2: MNHNS, SASEGT. The CDR3 loop reads CASSDRDSFNEQFF. CDR3 bases: TGTGCCAGCAGCGATAGGGACAGCTTCAATGAGCAGTTCTTC.

V usage is TRBV5-8 and J usage is TRBJ2-7, with D possibly being TRBD1 (7 bases). This CDR3 is built from 13 residues. V lost 4 bases to trimming and J lost 3 bases, with 11 bases between them. The germline gives CDR1 SGHTS, CDR2 YDEGEE. In DNA, the CDR3 is TGTGCCAGCAGCGTTCAGGGGGGCTACGAGCAGTACTTC. This sequence encodes CASSVQGGYEQYF.